The 9 T cell receptor beta chains below come from one sample, sequenced in a study of CD8 T cells in Susac syndrome. Reverse transcription used about 0.5 to 1 ug RNA and random hexamers. TCRdb independently ran MiXCR on the immunoSEQ multiplex PCR reads; one entry per CDR3 protein. The sample has under 95,000 distinct CDR3 sequences; about 94% are singletons. The sample consisted of CD4+ T cells from PBMCs. The source of these receptors is a human donor with Susac syndrome.

This chain joins TRBV12-3 or TRBV12-4 and TRBJ2-7; TRBD2 might be the D (5 bases). The CDR3 has 14 residues. Trimming stripped 6 bases from V and 3 bases from J, with 15 bases between. The CDR3 nucleotides are TGTGCCAGCAGCAAAGCTCCGGGGTTCTACGAGCAGTACTTC. Protein: CASSKAPGFYEQYF.

This clonotype turned up a few times. The chain links TRBV12-3 or TRBV12-4 to TRBJ1-1; D is ambiguous. CDR3 length: 13 residues. V lost 3 bases, J lost 3 bases, and 8 bases lay in between. The CDR3 loop is CASSLGEDTEAFF. The CDR3 coding sequence is TGTGCCAGCAGTTTGGGTGAGGACACTGAAGCTTTCTTT.

V gene TRBV7-9 combines with J gene TRBJ2-5; TRBD1 is a possible D gene (6 bases). Germline V gives CDR1 SEHNR, CDR2 FQNEAQ (reference sequence). The CDR3 contains 14 residues. V was clipped by 4 bases and J by 2 bases, with 11 bases between them. This chain's CDR3 is CASSSQGQQETQYF. Here the CDR3 DNA reads TGTGCCAGCAGCTCCCAGGGGCAGCAAGAGACCCAGTACTTC. Looking up the rest from reference TRBV7-9 and TRBJ2-5 gives the full variable domain: DTGVSQNPRHKITKRGQNVTFRCDPISEHNRLYWYRQTLGQGPEFLTYFQNEAQLEKSRLLSDRFSAERPKGSFSTLEIQRTEQGDSAMYLCASSSQGQQETQYFGPGTRLLVL.

V usage is TRBV20-1 and J usage is TRBJ1-4, with TRBD1 as a possible D gene (5 bases). The V end was cut by 6 bases, the J end by 6 bases, with 20 bases between. The CDR3 is 15 amino acids. CDR1 DFQATT and CDR2 SNEGSKA come from the germline V gene (reference sequence). The CDR3 DNA sequence: TGCAGTGCGCCAAGCAATCCGGGACTATATGAAAAACTGTTTTTT. Translation: CSAPSNPGLYEKLFF.

The chain has TRBV28 and TRBJ2-1, with 9 bases aligning to TRBD2. The CDR3 runs to 15 residues. Germline values: CDR1 MDHEN, CDR2 SYDVKM. V was pared by 5 bases and J by 4 bases, with 6 bases of the junction left unmatched. In DNA, the CDR3 is TGTGCCAGCAGTCCCCAGCGGGGGGCTTACAATGAGCAGTTCTTC. Its translation is CASSPQRGAYNEQFF. The entire variable domain, with the rest obtained from reference TRBV28 and TRBJ2-1, is as follows: DVKVTQSSRYLVKRTGEKVFLECVQDMDHENMFWYRQDPGLGLRLIYFSYDVKMKEKGDIPEGYSVSREKKERFSLILESASTNQTSMYLCASSPQRGAYNEQFFGPGTRLTVL.

This CDR3 reads CAWSRQNYGYTF. The CDR3 DNA follows: TGTGCCTGGAGTAGGCAGAACTATGGCTACACCTTC. The chain has TRBV30 and TRBJ1-2; no clear D. This CDR3 region has 12 residues. V was pared by 2 bases and J by 2 bases, with 6 bases between. Germline CDR1 and CDR2: GTSNPN and SVGIG (reference sequence).

The CDR3 DNA sequence: TGTGCCAGCAGCCAAGAAGGACCCCGCAATGAGCAGTTCTTC. The encoded protein is CASSQEGPRNEQFF. V gene TRBV14 combines with J gene TRBJ2-1; no firm D call. Germline assignment: CDR1 SGHDN and CDR2 FVKESK. The CDR3 covers 14 residues. The ends were cut back, 0 bases at V and 6 bases at J, with 9 bases in the middle.

V usage is TRBV2 and J usage is TRBJ1-6; D may be TRBD1 (6 bases). The length of the CDR3 is 13 residues. The V gene lost 8 bases and the J gene lost 5 bases, with 10 bases spanning the gap. CDR1 SNHLY and CDR2 FYNNEI come from the germline V gene. The CDR3 sequence is CASVRDNNSPLHF. For the CDR3, the DNA is TGTGCCAGCGTACGGGACAATAATTCACCCCTCCACTTT.

The rearrangement links TRBV28 to TRBJ2-3; TRBD2 might be the D (6 bases). Germline V gives CDR1 MDHEN, CDR2 SYDVKM. The CDR3 covers 13 residues. V lost 6 bases and J lost 1, with 8 bases in between. CDR3 amino acids: CASSPGGTDTQYF. The CDR3 DNA follows: TGTGCCAGCAGCCCGGGGGGCACAGATACGCAGTATTTT.